This entry features one T cell receptor (beta chain) sequence. The data were taken from a study of response to subunit inactivated influenza vaccine. TCRdb used MiXCR to reprocess the RT-PCR reads, holding one entry per CDR3 protein. This sample yields hundreds of thousands of distinct CDR3 sequences, of which less than 8% are seen a single time; 10% to 15% belongs to the top ten. Per the germline V gene, CDR1 is DFQATT and CDR2 is SNEGSKA (reference sequence). The CDR3 spans 14 residues. The V end lost 1 base, the J end lost 4 bases, and 14 bases lay between the germline ends. The sequencing used PBMCs from blood, collected about 24 months after vaccination. The chain employs TRBV20-1 and TRBJ2-7, with D possibly TRBD1 on 6 matching bases. The source is a man between 50 and 69 years old who received an inactivated influenza vaccine. CDR3: CSARVGTRGYEQYF. CDR3 sequence (DNA): TGCAGTGCTAGAGTGGGGACAAGGGGGTACGAGCAGTACTTC.